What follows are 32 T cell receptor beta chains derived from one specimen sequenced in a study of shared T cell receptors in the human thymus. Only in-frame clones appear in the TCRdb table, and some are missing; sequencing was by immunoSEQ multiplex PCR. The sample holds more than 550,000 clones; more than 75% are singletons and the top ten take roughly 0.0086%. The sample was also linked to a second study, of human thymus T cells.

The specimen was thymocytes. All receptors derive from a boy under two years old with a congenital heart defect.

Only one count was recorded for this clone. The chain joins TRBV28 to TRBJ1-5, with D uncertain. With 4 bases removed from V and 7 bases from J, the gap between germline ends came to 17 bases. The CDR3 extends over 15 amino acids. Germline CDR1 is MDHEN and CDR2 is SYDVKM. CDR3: CASSSPRGNKQPQHF. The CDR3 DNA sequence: TGTGCCAGCAGTTCCCCGCGAGGGAACAAACAGCCCCAGCATTTT.

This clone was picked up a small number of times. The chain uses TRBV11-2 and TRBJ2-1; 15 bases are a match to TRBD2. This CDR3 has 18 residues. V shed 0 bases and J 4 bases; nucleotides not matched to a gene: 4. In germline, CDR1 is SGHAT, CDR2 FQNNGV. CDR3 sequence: CASSLDSGLAGGYNEQFF. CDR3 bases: TGTGCCAGCAGCTTAGATTCCGGACTAGCGGGAGGGTACAATGAGCAGTTCTTC.

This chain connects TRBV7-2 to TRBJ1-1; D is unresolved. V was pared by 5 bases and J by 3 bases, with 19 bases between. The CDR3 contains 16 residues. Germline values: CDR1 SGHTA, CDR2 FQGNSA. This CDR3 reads CASSDTSKVLYTEAFF. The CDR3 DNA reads TGTGCCAGCAGCGACACCTCCAAGGTTTTGTACACTGAAGCTTTCTTT.

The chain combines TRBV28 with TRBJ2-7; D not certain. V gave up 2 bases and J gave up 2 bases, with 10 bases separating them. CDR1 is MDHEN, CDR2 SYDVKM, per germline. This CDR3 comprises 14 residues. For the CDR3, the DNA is TGTGCCAGCAGTTTAAGGAGAATCCCCTACGAGCAGTACTTC. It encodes CASSLRRIPYEQYF.

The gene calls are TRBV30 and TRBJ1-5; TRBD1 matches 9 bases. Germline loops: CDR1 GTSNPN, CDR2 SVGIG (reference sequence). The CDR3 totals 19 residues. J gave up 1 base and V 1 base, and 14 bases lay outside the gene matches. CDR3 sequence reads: CAWSAPGQGLCGSNQPQHF. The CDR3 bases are TGTGCCTGGAGTGCACCGGGACAGGGATTGTGTGGGAGCAATCAGCCCCAGCATTTT.

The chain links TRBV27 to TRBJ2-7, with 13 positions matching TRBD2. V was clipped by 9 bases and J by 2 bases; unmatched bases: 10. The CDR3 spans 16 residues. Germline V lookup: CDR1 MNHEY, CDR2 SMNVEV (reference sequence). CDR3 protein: CASQRTSGGSTYEQYF. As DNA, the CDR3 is TGTGCCAGTCAAAGGACTAGCGGGGGCTCTACCTACGAGCAGTACTTC.

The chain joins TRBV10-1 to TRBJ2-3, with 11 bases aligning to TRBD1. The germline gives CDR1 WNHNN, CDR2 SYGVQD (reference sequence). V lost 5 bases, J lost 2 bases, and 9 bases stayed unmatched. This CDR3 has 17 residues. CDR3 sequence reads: CASSLGQGESNTDTQYF. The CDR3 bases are TGCGCCAGCAGTCTGGGACAGGGGGAATCTAACACAGATACGCAGTATTTT.

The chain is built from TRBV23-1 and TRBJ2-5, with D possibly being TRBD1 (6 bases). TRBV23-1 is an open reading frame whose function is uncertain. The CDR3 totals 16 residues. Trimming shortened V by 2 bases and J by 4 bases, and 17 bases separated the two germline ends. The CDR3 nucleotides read TGCGCCAGCAGTCAACTGGCAGGGGAAGGTGGAGAGACCCAGTACTTC. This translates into CASSQLAGEGGETQYF.

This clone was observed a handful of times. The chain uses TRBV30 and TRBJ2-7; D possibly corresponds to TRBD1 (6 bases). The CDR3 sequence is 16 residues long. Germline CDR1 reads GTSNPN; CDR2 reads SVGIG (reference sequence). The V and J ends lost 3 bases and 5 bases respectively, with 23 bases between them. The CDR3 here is CAWSRGPQNGRNEQYF. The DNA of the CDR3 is TGTGCCTGGAGCAGGGGACCCCAGAATGGGCGGAACGAGCAGTACTTC.

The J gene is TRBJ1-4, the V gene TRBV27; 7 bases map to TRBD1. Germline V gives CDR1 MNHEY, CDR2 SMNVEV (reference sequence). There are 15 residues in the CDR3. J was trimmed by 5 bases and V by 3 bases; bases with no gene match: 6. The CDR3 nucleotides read TGTGCCAGCAGTTTCAGACGGGACAGCAATGAAAAACTGTTTTTT. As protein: CASSFRRDSNEKLFF.

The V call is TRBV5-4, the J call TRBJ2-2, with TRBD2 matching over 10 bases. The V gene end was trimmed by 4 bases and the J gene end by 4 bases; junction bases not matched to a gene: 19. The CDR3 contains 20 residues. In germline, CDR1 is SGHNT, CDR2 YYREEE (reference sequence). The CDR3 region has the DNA TGTGCCAGCAGCCTGGACCCGGGCCTCCCTAGCGGGGGTTTCACCGGGGAGCTGTTTTTT. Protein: CASSLDPGLPSGGFTGELFF.

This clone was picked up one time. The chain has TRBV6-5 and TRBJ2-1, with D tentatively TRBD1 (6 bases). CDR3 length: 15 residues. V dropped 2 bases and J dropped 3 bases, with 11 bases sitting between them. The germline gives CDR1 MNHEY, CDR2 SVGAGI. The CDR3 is CASSYRQGNYNEQFF. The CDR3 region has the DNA TGTGCCAGCAGTTACCGTCAGGGGAACTACAATGAGCAGTTCTTC.

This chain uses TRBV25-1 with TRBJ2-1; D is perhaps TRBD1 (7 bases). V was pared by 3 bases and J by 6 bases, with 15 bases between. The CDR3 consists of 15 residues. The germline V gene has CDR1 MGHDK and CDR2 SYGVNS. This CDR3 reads CASSEGRDRGNEQFF. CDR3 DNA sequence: TGTGCCAGCAGTGAGGGGCGGGACAGAGGCAATGAGCAGTTCTTC.

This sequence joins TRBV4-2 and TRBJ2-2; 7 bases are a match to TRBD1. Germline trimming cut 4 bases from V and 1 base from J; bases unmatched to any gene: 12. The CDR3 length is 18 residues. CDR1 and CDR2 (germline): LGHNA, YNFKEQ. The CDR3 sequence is CASSLSDRAHVNTGELFF. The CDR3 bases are TGTGCCAGCAGCCTTTCCGACAGGGCCCATGTGAACACCGGGGAGCTGTTTTTT.

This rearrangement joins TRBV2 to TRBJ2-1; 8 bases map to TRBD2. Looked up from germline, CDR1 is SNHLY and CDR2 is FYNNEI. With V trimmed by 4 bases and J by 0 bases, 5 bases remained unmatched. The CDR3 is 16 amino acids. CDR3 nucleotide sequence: TGTGCCAGCAGTGGGACTAGCTCGAGCTCCTACAATGAGCAGTTCTTC. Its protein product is CASSGTSSSSYNEQFF.

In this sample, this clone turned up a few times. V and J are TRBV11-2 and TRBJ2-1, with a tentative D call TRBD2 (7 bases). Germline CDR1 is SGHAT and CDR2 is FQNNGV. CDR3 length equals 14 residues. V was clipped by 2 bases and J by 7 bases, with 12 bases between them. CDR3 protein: CASSLWGGTNEQFF. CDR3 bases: TGTGCCAGCAGCTTATGGGGGGGCACAAATGAGCAGTTCTTC.

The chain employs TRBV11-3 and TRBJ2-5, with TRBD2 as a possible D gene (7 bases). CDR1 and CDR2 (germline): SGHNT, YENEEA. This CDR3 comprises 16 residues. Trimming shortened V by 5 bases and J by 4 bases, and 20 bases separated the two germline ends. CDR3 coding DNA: TGTGCCAGCAGCGAAGCGTCGAGGGGGGGCCGAGAGACCCAGTACTTC. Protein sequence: CASSEASRGGRETQYF.

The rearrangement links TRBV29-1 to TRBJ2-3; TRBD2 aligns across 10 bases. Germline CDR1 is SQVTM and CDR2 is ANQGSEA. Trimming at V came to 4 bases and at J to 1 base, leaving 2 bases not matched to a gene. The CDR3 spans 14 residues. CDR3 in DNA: TGCAGCGTTGGGACTAGCGGATGCACAGATACGCAGTATTTT. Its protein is CSVGTSGCTDTQYF.

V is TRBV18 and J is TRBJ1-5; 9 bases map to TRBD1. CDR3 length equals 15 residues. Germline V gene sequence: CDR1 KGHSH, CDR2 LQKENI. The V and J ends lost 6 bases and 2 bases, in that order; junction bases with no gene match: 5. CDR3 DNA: TGTGCCAGCTCCTGGACAGGGGACGGCAATCAGCCCCAGCATTTT. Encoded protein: CASSWTGDGNQPQHF.

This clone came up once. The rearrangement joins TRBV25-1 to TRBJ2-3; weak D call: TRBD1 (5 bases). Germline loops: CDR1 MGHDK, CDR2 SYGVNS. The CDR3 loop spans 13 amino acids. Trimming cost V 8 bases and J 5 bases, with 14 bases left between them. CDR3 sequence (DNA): TGTGCCAGCCTGGGGCGACGGATAGATACGCAGTATTTT. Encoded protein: CASLGRRIDTQYF.

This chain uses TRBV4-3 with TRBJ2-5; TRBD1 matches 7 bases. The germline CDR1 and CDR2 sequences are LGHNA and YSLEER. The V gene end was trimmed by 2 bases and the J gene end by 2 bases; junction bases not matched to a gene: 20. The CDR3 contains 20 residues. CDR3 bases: TGCGCCAGCAGCCAAATACGGGACAGTCGACCCCCTCCACAACAAGAGACCCAGTACTTC. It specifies CASSQIRDSRPPPQQETQYF.

DNA for the CDR3: TGCGCCAGCAGCCAAGAGGGAACACGCGGGCCGTCCTACAATGAGCAGTTCTTC. It encodes CASSQEGTRGPSYNEQFF. V is TRBV4-3 and J is TRBJ2-1, with D maybe TRBD2 (5 bases). Germline CDR1 is LGHNA and CDR2 is YSLEER. V lost 0 bases, J lost 1 base, and 16 bases lay in between. The CDR3 is 18 residues long.

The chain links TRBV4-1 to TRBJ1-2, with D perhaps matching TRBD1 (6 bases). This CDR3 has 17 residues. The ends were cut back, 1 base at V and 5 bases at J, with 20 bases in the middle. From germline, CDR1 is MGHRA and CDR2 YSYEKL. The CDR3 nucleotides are TGCGCCAGCAGCCAAGGCGGGGAAGGGGGGGCTACTTATGGCTACACCTTC. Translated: CASSQGGEGGATYGYTF.

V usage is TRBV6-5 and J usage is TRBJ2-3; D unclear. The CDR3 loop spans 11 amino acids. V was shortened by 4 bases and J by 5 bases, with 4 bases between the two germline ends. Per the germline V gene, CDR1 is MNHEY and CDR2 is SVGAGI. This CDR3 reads CASSLKDTQYF. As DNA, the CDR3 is TGTGCCAGCAGTTTAAAAGATACGCAGTATTTT.

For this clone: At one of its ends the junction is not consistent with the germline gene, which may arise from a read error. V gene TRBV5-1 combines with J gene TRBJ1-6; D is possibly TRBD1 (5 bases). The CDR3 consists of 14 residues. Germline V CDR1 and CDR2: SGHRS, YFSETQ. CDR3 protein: CASSLRQGSSSLHF. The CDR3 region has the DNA TGCGCCAGCAGCTTGAGGCAGGGTAGTTCATCCCTCCACTTT.

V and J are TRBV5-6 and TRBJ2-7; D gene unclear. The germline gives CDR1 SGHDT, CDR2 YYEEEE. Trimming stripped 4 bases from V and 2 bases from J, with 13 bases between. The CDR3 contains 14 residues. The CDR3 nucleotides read TGTGCCAGCAGCGCCGACAAGCCCCCCTACGAGCAGTACTTC. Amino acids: CASSADKPPYEQYF.

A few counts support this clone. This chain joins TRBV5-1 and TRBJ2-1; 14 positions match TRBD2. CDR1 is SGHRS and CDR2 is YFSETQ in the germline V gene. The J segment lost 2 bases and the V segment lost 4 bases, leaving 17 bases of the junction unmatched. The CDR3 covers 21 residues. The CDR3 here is CASSATTGTSGSPLAYNEQFF. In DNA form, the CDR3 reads TGCGCCAGCAGCGCAACCACCGGGACTAGCGGGAGCCCTCTCGCCTACAATGAGCAGTTCTTC. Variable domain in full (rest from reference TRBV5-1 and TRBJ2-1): KAGVTQTPRYLIKTRGQQVTLSCSPISGHRSVSWYQQTPGQGLQFLFEYFSETQRNKGNFPGRFSGRQFSNSRSEMNVSTLELGDSALYLCASSATTGTSGSPLAYNEQFFGPGTRLTVL.

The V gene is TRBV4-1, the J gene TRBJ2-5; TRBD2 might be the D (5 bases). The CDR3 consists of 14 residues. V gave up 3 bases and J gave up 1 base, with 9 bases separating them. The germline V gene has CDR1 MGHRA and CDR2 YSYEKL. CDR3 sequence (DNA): TGCGCCAGCAGCCAGGGAGTAACCCAAGAGACCCAGTACTTC. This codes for CASSQGVTQETQYF.

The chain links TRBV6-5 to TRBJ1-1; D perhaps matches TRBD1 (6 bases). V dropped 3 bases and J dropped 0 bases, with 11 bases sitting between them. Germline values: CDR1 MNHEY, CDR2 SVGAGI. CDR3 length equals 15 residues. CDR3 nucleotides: TGTGCCAGCAGTTATCAGGACAGACTGAACACTGAAGCTTTCTTT. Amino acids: CASSYQDRLNTEAFF.

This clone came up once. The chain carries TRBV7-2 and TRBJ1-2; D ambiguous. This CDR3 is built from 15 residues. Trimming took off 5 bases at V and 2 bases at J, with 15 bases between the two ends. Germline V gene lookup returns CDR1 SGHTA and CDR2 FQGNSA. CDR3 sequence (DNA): TGTGCCAGCAGCCCAGCGGGGTTATCGAACTATGGCTACACCTTC. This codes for CASSPAGLSNYGYTF.

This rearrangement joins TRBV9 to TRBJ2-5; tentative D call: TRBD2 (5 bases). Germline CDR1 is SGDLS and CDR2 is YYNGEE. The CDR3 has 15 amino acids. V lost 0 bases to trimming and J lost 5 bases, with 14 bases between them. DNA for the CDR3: TGTGCCAGCAGCGTAGAGTCTAGCCCGAGGGAGACCCAGTACTTC. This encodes CASSVESSPRETQYF.

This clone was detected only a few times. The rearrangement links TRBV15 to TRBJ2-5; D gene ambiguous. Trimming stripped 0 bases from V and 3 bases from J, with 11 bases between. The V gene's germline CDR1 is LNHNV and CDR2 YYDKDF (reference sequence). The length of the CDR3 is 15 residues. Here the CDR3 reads CATSRDPQRKETQYF. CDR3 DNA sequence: TGTGCCACCAGCAGAGATCCCCAGCGTAAAGAGACCCAGTACTTC.